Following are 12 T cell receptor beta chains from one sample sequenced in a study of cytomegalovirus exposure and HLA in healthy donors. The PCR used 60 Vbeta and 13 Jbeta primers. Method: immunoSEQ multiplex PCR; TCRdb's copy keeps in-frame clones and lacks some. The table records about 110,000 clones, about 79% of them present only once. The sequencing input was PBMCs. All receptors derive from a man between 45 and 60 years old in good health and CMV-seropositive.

The CDR3 DNA reads as TGTGCCAGCAGCCCTCTACTAGCGGGAGTCTCCCCCTACGAGCAGTACTTC. It translates to CASSPLLAGVSPYEQYF. V gene TRBV5-6 combines with J gene TRBJ2-7, with TRBD2 identical over 11 bases. The CDR3 sequence is 17 residues long. The germline V gene encodes CDR1 SGHDT and CDR2 YYEEEE. Trimming removed 4 bases from V and 2 bases from J; junction bases left unmatched: 11.

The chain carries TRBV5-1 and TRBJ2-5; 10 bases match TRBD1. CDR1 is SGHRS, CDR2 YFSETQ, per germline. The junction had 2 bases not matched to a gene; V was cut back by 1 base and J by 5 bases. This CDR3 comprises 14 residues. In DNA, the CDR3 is TGCGCCAGCAGCTTGTGGGGACAGGGGGAGACCCAGTACTTC. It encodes CASSLWGQGETQYF.

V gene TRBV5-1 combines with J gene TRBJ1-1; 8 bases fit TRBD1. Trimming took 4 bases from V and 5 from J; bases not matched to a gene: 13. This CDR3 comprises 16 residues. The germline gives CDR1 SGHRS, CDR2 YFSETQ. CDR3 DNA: TGCGCCAGCAGCCTCCCGGGACAGGCGTCGGCAACTGAAGCTTTCTTT. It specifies CASSLPGQASATEAFF.

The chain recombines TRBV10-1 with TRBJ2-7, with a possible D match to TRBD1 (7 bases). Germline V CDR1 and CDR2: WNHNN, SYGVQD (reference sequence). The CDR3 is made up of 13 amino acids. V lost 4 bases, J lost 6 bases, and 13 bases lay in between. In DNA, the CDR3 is TGCGCCAGCAGTGTTCTCCAGGGGGGCGAGCAGTACTTC. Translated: CASSVLQGGEQYF.

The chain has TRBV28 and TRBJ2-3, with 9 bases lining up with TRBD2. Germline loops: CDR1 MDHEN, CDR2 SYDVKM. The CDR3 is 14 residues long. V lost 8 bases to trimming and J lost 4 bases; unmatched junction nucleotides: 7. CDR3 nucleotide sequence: TGTGCCAGCGGGGCGGGGGGGCACCCAGATACGCAGTATTTT. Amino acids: CASGAGGHPDTQYF.

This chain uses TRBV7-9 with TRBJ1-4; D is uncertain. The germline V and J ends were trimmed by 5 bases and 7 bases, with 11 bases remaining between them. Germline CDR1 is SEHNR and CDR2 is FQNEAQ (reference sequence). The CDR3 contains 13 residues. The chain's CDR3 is CASSRSLSEKLFF. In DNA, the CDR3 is TGTGCCAGCAGCCGGAGTCTGAGTGAAAAACTGTTTTTT.

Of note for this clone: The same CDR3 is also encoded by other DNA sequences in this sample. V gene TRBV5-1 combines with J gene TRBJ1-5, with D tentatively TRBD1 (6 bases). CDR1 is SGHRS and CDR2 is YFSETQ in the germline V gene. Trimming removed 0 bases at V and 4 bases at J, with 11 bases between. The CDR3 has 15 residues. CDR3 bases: TGCGCCAGCAGCTTGGATGGACAGCCAAATCAGCCCCAGCATTTT. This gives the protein CASSLDGQPNQPQHF.

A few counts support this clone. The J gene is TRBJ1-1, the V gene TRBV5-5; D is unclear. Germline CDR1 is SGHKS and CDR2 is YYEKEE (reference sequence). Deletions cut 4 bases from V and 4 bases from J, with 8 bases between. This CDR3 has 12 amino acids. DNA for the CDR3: TGTGCCAGCAGCCCCGTCTCCACTGAAGCTTTCTTT. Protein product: CASSPVSTEAFF.

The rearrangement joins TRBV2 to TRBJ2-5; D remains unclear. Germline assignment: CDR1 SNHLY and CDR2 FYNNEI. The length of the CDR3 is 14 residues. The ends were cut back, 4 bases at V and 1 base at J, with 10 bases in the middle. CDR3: CASSVSHTQETQYF. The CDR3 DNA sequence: TGTGCCAGCAGTGTAAGCCATACCCAAGAGACCCAGTACTTC.

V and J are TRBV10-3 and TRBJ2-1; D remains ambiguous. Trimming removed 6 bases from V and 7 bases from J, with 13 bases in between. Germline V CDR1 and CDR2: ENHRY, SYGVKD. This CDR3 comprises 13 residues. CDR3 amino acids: CAIREQVTNEQFF. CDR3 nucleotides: TGTGCCATCAGGGAGCAGGTAACAAATGAGCAGTTCTTC.

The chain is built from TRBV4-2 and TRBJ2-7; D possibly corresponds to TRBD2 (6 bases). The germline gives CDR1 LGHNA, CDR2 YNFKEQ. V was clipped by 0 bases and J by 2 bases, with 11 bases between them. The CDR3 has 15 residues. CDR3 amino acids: CASSQDPGTPYEQYF. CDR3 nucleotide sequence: TGTGCCAGCAGCCAAGATCCAGGGACTCCCTACGAGCAGTACTTC.

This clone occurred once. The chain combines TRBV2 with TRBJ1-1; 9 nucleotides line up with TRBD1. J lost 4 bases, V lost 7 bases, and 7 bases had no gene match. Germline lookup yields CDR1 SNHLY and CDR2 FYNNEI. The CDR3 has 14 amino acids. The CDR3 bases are TGTGCCAGCACTAAATCGACAGGGGGCACTGAAGCTTTCTTT. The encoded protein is CASTKSTGGTEAFF.